This passage covers 20 T cell receptor beta chains from one sample sequenced in a study of blood T cell repertoires in COVID-19 (dated by TCRdb to the early 2020s). Library generation was performed with the immunoSEQ multiplex PCR assay. TCRdb holds this immuneACCESS table with in-frame rearrangements only. Some clones are missing; in checked studies, unresolved V genes explain under half, and the rest has no known cause. The sample table records about 160,000 clones; around 87% of these occur just once. Less than 8% of the sample is held by the ten biggest clonotypes. The sequencing input was PBMCs or T cells enriched from blood (not recorded which). Source of these receptors: a woman in her forties or fifties who had recovered from COVID-19.

The rearrangement joins TRBV11-2 to TRBJ2-7; D gene ambiguous. Germline-derived CDR1 and CDR2 are SGHAT and FQNNGV. V gave up 2 bases and J gave up 0 bases, with 2 bases separating them. This CDR3 is built from 12 residues. Written as DNA, the CDR3 is TGTGCCAGCAGCTTATACTCCTACGAGCAGTACTTC. It encodes CASSLYSYEQYF.

This clone appeared once. CDR3 nucleotide sequence: TGCGCCAGCAGCTCGACCGGGGACTACGTCTACGAGCAGTACTTC. This gives the protein CASSSTGDYVYEQYF. The chain carries TRBV5-1 and TRBJ2-7, with 7 nucleotides matching TRBD2. Germline CDR1 is SGHRS and CDR2 is YFSETQ. CDR3 size: 15 residues. V lost 3 bases to trimming and J lost 3 bases; unmatched junction nucleotides: 9. The whole variable domain, filled in from reference TRBV5-1 and TRBJ2-7, reads KAGVTQTPRYLIKTRGQQVTLSCSPISGHRSVSWYQQTPGQGLQFLFEYFSETQRNKGNFPGRFSGRQFSNSRSEMNVSTLELGDSALYLCASSSTGDYVYEQYFGPGTRLTVT.

This chain links TRBV6-6 with TRBJ1-4; the D is unclear. The germline V and J ends were trimmed by 7 bases and 0 bases, with 9 bases remaining between them. The germline V gene encodes CDR1 MNHNY and CDR2 SVGAGI (reference sequence). The CDR3 is 14 amino acids. The CDR3: CASNRDSTNEKLFF. CDR3 bases: TGTGCCAGCAATAGAGACTCAACTAATGAAAAACTGTTTTTT.

The gene calls are TRBV5-1 and TRBJ2-5, with D possibly matching TRBD2 (5 bases). Germline values: CDR1 SGHRS, CDR2 YFSETQ. The CDR3 has 16 residues. Trimming stripped 4 bases from V and 0 bases from J, with 16 bases between. The CDR3 region has the DNA TGCGCCAGCAGCCATTCCCGGACTCCGGACCAAGAGACCCAGTACTTC. The encoded protein is CASSHSRTPDQETQYF.

This chain uses TRBV5-1 with TRBJ2-2; maybe TRBD1 (5 bases). The V and J ends lost 7 bases and 6 bases respectively, with 10 bases between them. Germline V gene sequence: CDR1 SGHRS, CDR2 YFSETQ. The length of the CDR3 is 12 residues. The CDR3 coding sequence is TGCGCCAGCCGGCAGGGCTCCGGGGAGCTGTTTTTT. Protein product: CASRQGSGELFF.

The chain links TRBV5-6 to TRBJ2-3, with a possible D match to TRBD2 (5 bases). Germline lookup yields CDR1 SGHDT and CDR2 YYEEEE. Trimming left V 0 bases short and J 3 bases short, with 11 bases between. The CDR3 runs to 15 residues. CDR3 nucleotide sequence: TGTGCCAGCAGCTTGGTACTAGTGGGGACAGATACGCAGTATTTT. It encodes CASSLVLVGTDTQYF.

This sequence joins TRBV19 and TRBJ1-3; TRBD1 is a possible D gene (5 bases). CDR1 and CDR2 (germline): LNHDA, SQIVND (reference sequence). Trimming cost V 6 bases and J 6 bases, with 12 bases left between them. The CDR3 contains 13 residues. Here the CDR3 reads CASRSQGTNTIYF. DNA of the CDR3: TGTGCCAGTAGATCGCAGGGAACAAACACCATATATTTT.

V usage is TRBV4-3 and J usage is TRBJ1-5; possible D gene TRBD1, 5 bases. The CDR3 covers 15 residues. Trimming cost V 3 bases and J 6 bases, with 15 bases left between them. The germline CDR1 and CDR2 sequences are LGHNA and YSLEER. The CDR3 protein is CASSQAGTEGQPQHF. CDR3 nucleotides: TGCGCCAGCAGCCAGGCCGGGACTGAGGGTCAGCCCCAGCATTTT.

This clone was seen only a few times. V usage is TRBV4-2 and J usage is TRBJ2-7; 7 nucleotides line up with TRBD1. Per germline, CDR1 LGHNA and CDR2 YNFKEQ. The V segment lost 2 bases and the J segment 4 bases; nucleotides outside the gene matches: 5. This CDR3 comprises 14 residues. In DNA, the CDR3 is TGTGCCAGCAGCCAAACCGGACAGGTTTACGAGCAGTACTTC. This codes for CASSQTGQVYEQYF.

This clone was counted only a few times. This rearrangement joins TRBV11-2 to TRBJ2-1; possible D gene TRBD2, 7 bases. V was shortened by 2 bases and J by 13 bases, with 27 bases between the two germline ends. Per germline, CDR1 SGHAT and CDR2 FQNNGV. The CDR3 runs 17 residues. Here the CDR3 DNA reads TGTGCCAGCAGCTTATCAGGGGCAGGTGGGGGGGACGACCGCCAGTTCTTC. It specifies CASSLSGAGGGDDRQFF. Variable domain in full (rest from reference TRBV11-2 and TRBJ2-1): EAGVAQSPRYKIIEKRQSVAFWCNPISGHATLYWYQQILGQGPKLLIQFQNNGVVDDSQLPKDRFSAERLKGVDSTLKIQPAKLEDSAVYLCASSLSGAGGGDDRQFFGPGTRLTVL.

This clone was counted only a few times. The J gene is TRBJ1-5, the V gene TRBV6-5; no reliable D call. Trimming shortened V by 4 bases and J by 1 base, and 14 bases separated the two germline ends. Germline CDR1 MNHEY, CDR2 SVGAGI. This CDR3 spans 16 amino acids. This CDR3 reads CASSSGPGRSNQPQHF. CDR3 sequence (DNA): TGTGCCAGCAGTTCCGGACCGGGGAGAAGCAATCAGCCCCAGCATTTT.

V gene TRBV5-6 combines with J gene TRBJ1-1, with 9 bases lining up with TRBD1. This CDR3 is 13 amino acids long. Germline trimming cut 4 bases from V and 5 bases from J; bases unmatched to any gene: 3. Germline CDR1 reads SGHDT; CDR2 reads YYEEEE. CDR3 in amino acids: CASSRTGATEAFF. The DNA for the CDR3 is TGTGCCAGCAGCAGGACAGGGGCGACTGAAGCTTTCTTT.

V usage is TRBV5-1 and J usage is TRBJ2-2; a possible D gene is TRBD2 (6 bases). The CDR3 extends over 16 amino acids. V lost 4 bases to trimming and J lost 5 bases, with 18 bases between them. The germline CDR1 and CDR2 sequences are SGHRS and YFSETQ. Here the CDR3 reads CASSPGDKAGTGELFF. The CDR3 DNA reads TGCGCCAGCAGCCCTGGAGATAAGGCGGGAACCGGGGAGCTGTTTTTT.

This chain connects TRBV27 to TRBJ1-2; tentatively, D is TRBD1 (6 bases). The germline V gene has CDR1 MNHEY and CDR2 SMNVEV (reference sequence). The length of the CDR3 is 17 residues. Trimming took off 6 bases at V and 3 bases at J, with 23 bases between the two ends. CDR3 in DNA: TGTGCCAGCAGGCGAGCAGGGGATCCCCTGGCGGACTATGGCTACACCTTC. Residues: CASRRAGDPLADYGYTF.

The V gene is TRBV21-1, the J gene TRBJ1-4. TRBV21-1 is assigned pseudogene status. The CDR3 has 17 residues. The CDR3 is CASSKAPRTPHGEKLFF. The CDR3 DNA sequence: TGTGCCAGCAGCAAAGCCCCCCGAACCCCCCACGGGGAAAAACTGTTTTTT.

This chain uses TRBV3-1 (or the pseudogene TRBV3-2) with TRBJ2-7; 11 nucleotides match TRBD2. Germline CDR1 LGHDT, CDR2 YNNKEL (reference sequence). This CDR3 is 13 amino acids long. V shed 11 bases, J shed 2 bases, and the junction held 5 bases outside the gene matches. The CDR3 protein is CAVLAGAPYEQYF. In nucleotides, the CDR3 is TGTGCCGTACTAGCGGGGGCCCCCTACGAGCAGTACTTC.

V is TRBV5-1 and J is TRBJ2-1; 7 bases fit TRBD1. The germline gives CDR1 SGHRS, CDR2 YFSETQ. The CDR3 loop spans 13 amino acids. V gave up 0 bases and J gave up 9 bases; unmatched junction bases: 3. CDR3 sequence (DNA): TGCGCCAGCAGCTTGGCCCCAGGGGGTGAGCAGTTCTTC. As protein: CASSLAPGGEQFF.

V is TRBV4-3 and J is TRBJ2-1, with D possibly being TRBD2 (5 bases). The germline V gene has CDR1 LGHNA and CDR2 YSLEER. This CDR3 region has 15 residues. Trimming cost V 1 base and J 5 bases, with 12 bases left between them. The CDR3 reads CASSQVRGLDNEQFF. The CDR3 DNA is TGCGCCAGCAGCCAAGTACGGGGTCTGGACAATGAGCAGTTCTTC.

The V and J genes are TRBV20-1 and TRBJ1-1; D gene unclear. Trimming left V 3 bases short and J 8 bases short, with 22 bases between. Germline CDR1 and CDR2: DFQATT and SNEGSKA (reference sequence). The CDR3 is made up of 15 amino acids. The DNA for the CDR3 is TGCAGTGCTAGTGCCGAGGGTTGGGGAAGGCGGGAAGCTTTCTTT. This sequence encodes CSASAEGWGRREAFF.

The genes are TRBV5-1 and TRBJ2-2, with TRBD1 as a possible D gene (6 bases). The CDR3 runs 17 residues. The germline V gene has CDR1 SGHRS and CDR2 YFSETQ. V lost 2 bases and J 6 bases, leaving 20 bases between the germline ends. The CDR3: CASSFRQVTLGAGELFF. DNA of the CDR3: TGCGCCAGCAGCTTCAGACAGGTTACTTTAGGGGCCGGGGAGCTGTTTTTT.